Listed here are 30 T cell receptor beta chains from one sample, sequenced in a study of early T cells in non-severe SARS-CoV-2 infection. MiXCR, run by TCRdb on the 5' RACE reads, gives a single entry per CDR3 protein. This repertoire shows approximately 69,000 distinct CDR3 sequences, approximately 10% found once; its top ten account for 5% to 7%. Here the sequenced sample was whole blood, taken at baseline. These receptors originate from an adult who was a healthcare worker with PCR-confirmed SARS-CoV-2 infection or an uninfected control (not recorded which).

This chain connects TRBV14 to TRBJ2-1, with D perhaps TRBD2 (6 bases). This CDR3 is 16 amino acids long. Germline V gene data show CDR1 as SGHDN and CDR2 as FVKESK. V lost 5 bases to trimming and J lost 1 base, with 15 bases between them. The CDR3 coding sequence is TGTGCCAGCAGCGCTTTATCAGGAGGGTCCTACAATGAGCAGTTCTTC. Residues: CASSALSGGSYNEQFF.

This clonotype occurred a few times. This chain joins TRBV20-1 and TRBJ1-2; no firm D call. Trimming left V 0 bases short and J 6 bases short, with 11 bases between. The CDR3 runs to 13 residues. From germline, CDR1 is DFQATT and CDR2 SNEGSKA (reference sequence). This CDR3 reads CSARDVQSDGYTF. CDR3 nucleotide sequence: TGCAGTGCTAGAGATGTTCAGTCGGATGGCTACACCTTC.

This clonotype was picked up a small number of times. The chain joins TRBV15 to TRBJ1-1; TRBD1 aligns across 9 bases. The germline V gene has CDR1 LNHNV and CDR2 YYDKDF (reference sequence). J was trimmed by 5 bases and V by 1 base; bases with no gene match: 5. This CDR3 is 15 amino acids long. The DNA of the CDR3 is TGTGCCACCAGCAGAGGAGGACAGGGGAGAACTGAAGCTTTCTTT. Its translation is CATSRGGQGRTEAFF.

This clonotype has more than one count but fewer than ten. The chain uses TRBV4-3 and TRBJ2-7; possibly TRBD1 for D (6 bases). The CDR3 consists of 17 residues. CDR1 LGHNA and CDR2 YSLEER come from the germline V gene. Trimming cost V 0 bases and J 6 bases, with 21 bases left between them. The CDR3 region has the DNA TGCGCCAGCAGCCAAGAGCCAGGTCAGGGGAGTTGGGGCGAGCAGTACTTC. Its translation: CASSQEPGQGSWGEQYF.

This clonotype was seen ten or more times. The chain recombines TRBV29-1 with TRBJ1-1; unclear D gene. The CDR3 is made up of 13 amino acids. V shed 2 bases and J shed 1 base, with 8 bases lying between them. Germline CDR1 reads SQVTM; CDR2 reads ANQGSEA. The CDR3 coding sequence is TGCAGCGTTGAAAGGTCAGCGAACACTGAAGCTTTCTTT. Translated, it gives CSVERSANTEAFF. The whole variable domain, filled in from reference TRBV29-1 and TRBJ1-1, reads SAVISQKPSRDICQRGTSLTIQCQVDSQVTMMFWYRQQPGQSLTLIATANQGSEATYESGFVIDKFPISRPNLTFSTLTVSNMSPEDSSIYLCSVERSANTEAFFGQGTRLTVV.

Only a few counts were recorded for this clonotype. V and J are TRBV7-9 and TRBJ1-2; D remains ambiguous. The V and J ends lost 5 bases and 3 bases respectively, with 10 bases between them. The germline CDR1 and CDR2 sequences are SEHNR and FQNEAQ (reference sequence). CDR3 length: 13 residues. The CDR3 nucleotides are TGTGCCAGCAGCCCTCCCGCATACTATGGCTACACCTTC. This translates into CASSPPAYYGYTF.

This clonotype has a count of ten or more. J is TRBJ2-3 and V is TRBV11-2, with unresolved D. This CDR3 is built from 14 residues. Trimming took off 3 bases at V and 2 bases at J, with 9 bases between the two ends. Per germline, CDR1 SGHAT and CDR2 FQNNGV. Here the CDR3 reads CASSFGQATDTQYF. The CDR3 DNA follows: TGTGCCAGCAGCTTCGGGCAGGCCACAGATACGCAGTATTTT. Combining the CDR3 with reference TRBV11-2 and TRBJ2-3 gives the whole variable domain EAGVAQSPRYKIIEKRQSVAFWCNPISGHATLYWYQQILGQGPKLLIQFQNNGVVDDSQLPKDRFSAERLKGVDSTLKIQPAKLEDSAVYLCASSFGQATDTQYFGPGTRLTVL.

This rearrangement joins TRBV30 to TRBJ1-5; a possible D gene is TRBD1 (6 bases). The germline CDR1 and CDR2 sequences are GTSNPN and SVGIG (reference sequence). Trimming removed 4 bases at V and 2 bases at J, with 15 bases between. The CDR3 sequence is 15 residues long. Here the CDR3 DNA reads TGTGCCTGGACCCCCGTAGGGGGAGGCAATCAGCCCCAGCATTTT. It is translated as CAWTPVGGGNQPQHF.

The chain links TRBV7-3 to TRBJ2-2; tentatively, D is TRBD1 (5 bases). Trimming pared 1 base from V and 5 bases from J, leaving 11 bases between. Germline values: CDR1 SGHTA, CDR2 FQGTGA. The CDR3 runs 15 residues. CDR3 in amino acids: CASSLSIGETGELFF. The DNA for the CDR3 is TGTGCCAGCAGCTTAAGTATAGGGGAAACCGGGGAGCTGTTTTTT.

This clonotype appeared a few times. The J gene is TRBJ2-1, the V gene TRBV3-1; 9 bases align to TRBD2. V trimming: 0 bases; J trimming: 9 bases; junction bases outside the gene matches: 6. The V gene's germline CDR1 is LGHDT and CDR2 YNNKEL (reference sequence). The CDR3 covers 15 residues. CDR3 amino acids: CASSQDWSGRSEQFF. CDR3 sequence (DNA): TGTGCCAGCAGCCAAGACTGGAGCGGGAGGTCTGAGCAGTTCTTC.

The gene calls are TRBV29-1 and TRBJ1-2; D possibly corresponds to TRBD1 (5 bases). CDR1 and CDR2 from the germline V gene are SQVTM and ANQGSEA. This CDR3 is built from 11 residues. Trimming pared 6 bases from V and 3 bases from J, leaving 8 bases between. CDR3 in amino acids: CSVKTDYGYTF. CDR3 coding DNA: TGCAGCGTCAAGACAGACTATGGCTACACCTTC.

At least ten counts were recorded for this clonotype. The chain uses TRBV5-1 and TRBJ2-7; D gene ambiguous. CDR1 and CDR2 from the germline V gene are SGHRS and YFSETQ. Trimming removed 4 bases from V and 5 bases from J, with 13 bases in between. The CDR3 covers 13 residues. CDR3 coding DNA: TGCGCCAGCAGCCCGACCGTCGCGGACGAGCAGTACTTC. It yields the protein CASSPTVADEQYF.

This clonotype was found a few times. The genes are TRBV12-3 or TRBV12-4 and TRBJ1-5; 12 nucleotides match TRBD1. The CDR3 is 16 residues long. Unmatched junction bases numbered 6, after V lost 4 bases and J lost 5 bases. The CDR3 loop reads CASSSTGTGGHQPQHF. The DNA for the CDR3 is TGTGCCAGCAGTTCGACCGGGACAGGGGGCCATCAGCCCCAGCATTTT.

This clonotype was found many times. V gene TRBV24-1 combines with J gene TRBJ2-5, with TRBD2 matching over 9 bases. CDR3 size: 17 residues. Germline trimming cut 3 bases from V and 2 bases from J; bases unmatched to any gene: 9. The germline CDR1 and CDR2 sequences are KGHDR and SFDVKD. DNA of the CDR3: TGTGCCACCAGTGATCAGAGACTAGCGGTTAATCAAGAGACCCAGTACTTC. It is translated as CATSDQRLAVNQETQYF.

This sequence joins TRBV7-3 and TRBJ2-4; 8 bases align to TRBD1. Losses at the gene ends were 2 bases for V and 8 bases for J; bases not matched to a gene: 2. The CDR3 is made up of 13 amino acids. CDR1 and CDR2 from the germline V gene are SGHTA and FQGTGA. The CDR3 here is CASSLGTGDIQYF. DNA of the CDR3: TGTGCCAGCAGCTTAGGGACAGGTGACATTCAGTACTTC.

Note on this clonotype: At one of its ends the junction is not consistent with the germline gene, which may arise from a read error. The chain has TRBV12-3 or TRBV12-4 and TRBJ2-4; D remains ambiguous. The CDR3 spans 14 residues. The CDR3 here is CASSFGQAKIIQYF. The CDR3 DNA reads TGTGCCAGCAGTTTCGGTCAAGCCAAAATCATTCAGTACTTC.

The table lists this clonotype with a few counts. The genes are TRBV18 and TRBJ2-7, with D hard to call. The ends were cut back, 1 base at V and 4 bases at J, with 11 bases in the middle. CDR1 KGHSH and CDR2 LQKENI come from the germline V gene. The CDR3 sequence is 14 residues long. The CDR3 loop reads CASSPRAESYEQYF. CDR3 bases: TGTGCCAGCTCACCACGAGCAGAATCTTACGAGCAGTACTTC.

The chain employs TRBV7-9 and TRBJ2-3; 14 nucleotides align to TRBD2. In germline, CDR1 is SEHNR, CDR2 FQNEAQ (reference sequence). Germline trimming cut 5 bases from V and 5 bases from J; bases unmatched to any gene: 6. This CDR3 is 16 amino acids long. CDR3 protein: CASSPGLAGAKDTQYF. The CDR3, as DNA: TGTGCCAGCAGCCCGGGACTAGCGGGAGCAAAAGATACGCAGTATTTT.

In its sample, this clonotype was seen many times. The chain employs TRBV24-1 and TRBJ2-3, with 14 bases lining up with TRBD2. The ends lost 3 bases at V and 0 bases at J; junction bases unmatched: 7. Germline V gives CDR1 KGHDR, CDR2 SFDVKD. This CDR3 region has 19 residues. The CDR3 loop is CATSDPTGLAGASTDTQYF. The DNA of the CDR3 is TGTGCCACCAGTGATCCAACGGGACTAGCGGGAGCTAGCACAGATACGCAGTATTTT.

This clonotype appeared a few times. V and J are TRBV4-1 and TRBJ2-2; 9 positions agree with TRBD2. Germline lookup yields CDR1 MGHRA and CDR2 YSYEKL. The CDR3 sequence is 18 residues long. V gave up 7 bases and J gave up 3 bases; unmatched junction bases: 15. The CDR3 DNA reads TGCGCCAGCACCCTAGAGCGGGGACTAGCAGGGGACACCGGGGAGCTGTTTTTT. Translation: CASTLERGLAGDTGELFF.

This clonotype was seen a few times. This chain joins TRBV27 and TRBJ2-1, with a tentative D call TRBD2 (6 bases). Germline lookup yields CDR1 MNHEY and CDR2 SMNVEV (reference sequence). The V end lost 7 bases, the J end lost 9 bases, and 19 bases lay between the germline ends. The CDR3 contains 14 residues. The CDR3 DNA reads TGTGCCAGCACTTGGGGGGACGAGTTCAGTGAGCAGTTCTTC. Its translation is CASTWGDEFSEQFF.

The sample holds a few counts of this clonotype. J is TRBJ1-6 and V is TRBV7-6; D is unresolved. Germline loops: CDR1 SGHVS, CDR2 FNYEAQ. The CDR3 has 13 amino acids. V lost 1 base and J 3 bases, leaving 1 base between the germline ends. The CDR3 nucleotides read TGTGCCAGCAGCTTAGACTATAATTCACCCCTCCACTTT. It specifies CASSLDYNSPLHF.

In its sample, this clonotype was seen many times. The CDR3 DNA sequence: TGCGCCAGCAGCCTCGATTTGGGAACAGATACGCAGTATTTT. Translated: CASSLDLGTDTQYF. V gene TRBV5-1 combines with J gene TRBJ2-3; D gene uncertain. Germline V gene sequence: CDR1 SGHRS, CDR2 YFSETQ. With 4 bases removed from V and 3 bases from J, the gap between germline ends came to 12 bases. The CDR3 spans 14 residues.

This rearrangement joins TRBV10-3 to TRBJ2-1, with D possibly being TRBD2 (6 bases). The CDR3 covers 14 residues. V lost 8 bases and J lost 6, with 17 bases in between. The germline gives CDR1 ENHRY, CDR2 SYGVKD. The CDR3 sequence: CAIALRGGRNEQFF. As DNA, the CDR3 is TGTGCCATCGCTCTAAGGGGAGGCCGCAATGAGCAGTTCTTC.

This clonotype was detected only a few times. Germline is not matched at one junction end, which may reflect a read error. The V call is TRBV12-3 or TRBV12-4, the J call TRBJ2-5, with D unclear. This CDR3 is 15 amino acids long. CDR3 protein: CASSLTSNPAKTRYF. The CDR3 nucleotides read TGTGCCAGCAGTTTAACCTCCAACCCGGCGAAGACCCGGTACTTC.

The CDR3 sequence: CASSWKLAGQYNEQFF. The CDR3 DNA follows: TGTGCCAGCAGTTGGAAACTAGCGGGCCAGTACAATGAGCAGTTCTTC. The chain is built from TRBV12-3 or TRBV12-4 and TRBJ2-1, with 9 bases aligning to TRBD2. V dropped 4 bases and J dropped 4; count of bases not matched to a gene: 8. The CDR3 consists of 16 residues.

Points on this clonotype: Its ends do not fully match the called genes, so a read error is possible. The chain links TRBV5-1 to TRBJ2-7; 8 bases fit TRBD2. This CDR3 is built from 15 residues. In germline, CDR1 is SGHRS, CDR2 YFSETQ. CDR3 in DNA: TGCGCCAGCAGAAACGGGACTAGTTTATCCTACGAGCAGCACTTC. Its translation: CASRNGTSLSYEQHF.

V is TRBV12-3 or TRBV12-4 and J is TRBJ1-5; no reliable D call. V was shortened by 5 bases and J by 3 bases, with 14 bases between the two germline ends. The CDR3 runs to 15 residues. CDR3 coding DNA: TGTGCCAGCAGTCCCTCCACGGCAAACAATCAGCCCCAGCATTTT. As protein: CASSPSTANNQPQHF.

This clonotype was detected many times. The chain has TRBV2 and TRBJ1-5, with D perhaps matching TRBD1 (6 bases). CDR3 size: 14 residues. Germline values: CDR1 SNHLY, CDR2 FYNNEI. V lost 6 bases, J lost 2 bases, and 11 bases lay in between. In DNA, the CDR3 is TGTGCCAGCAGAGACAGGAGAGGCAATCAGCCCCAGCATTTT. The encoded protein is CASRDRRGNQPQHF.

The chain employs TRBV7-9 and TRBJ2-4, with a possible D match to TRBD2 (5 bases). Germline CDR1 SEHNR, CDR2 FQNEAQ (reference sequence). Deletions cut 1 base from V and 4 bases from J, with 8 bases between. The CDR3 spans 14 residues. The CDR3 here is CASSLDLAKNIQYF. In DNA, the CDR3 is TGTGCCAGCAGCTTAGACCTAGCAAAAAACATTCAGTACTTC.